A selection of T cell receptor beta chains follows, all from one sample in a study of T cell responses to AZD1222 COVID-19 vaccine. Sequencing was performed with immunoSEQ multiplex PCR; in TCRdb, only in-frame clones are kept and a portion is missing. The repertoire holds roughly 140,000 clones, with about 95% as singletons. Material: peripheral blood, obtained on day 0 of AZD1222 vaccination. These receptors all stem from an adult in good health. Each CDR3 is given with its conserved first and last residue. The order of the fields is D gene, J gene, clone size, CDR3 length, V gene, CDR3 protein, CDR3 DNA. D genes are given only for firm matches. The size of a clone is reported for some rows only, either as once, few or many, or as a class for expanded clones.

D gene: TRBD1; J gene: TRBJ2-2; clone size: few; CDR3 length: 17; V gene: TRBV25-1; CDR3 protein: CASSAHSGTGAGGELFF; CDR3 DNA: TGTGCCAGCAGTGCGCATTCCGGGACAGGGGCTGGCGGGGAGCTGTTTTTT
D gene: -; J gene: TRBJ1-1; clone size: -; CDR3 length: 14; V gene: TRBV7-8; CDR3 protein: CASSLGLTGTEAFF; CDR3 DNA: TGTGCCAGCAGCTTAGGTCTGACAGGCACTGAAGCTTTCTTT
D gene: -; J gene: TRBJ2-3; clone size: -; CDR3 length: 15; V gene: TRBV12-5; CDR3 protein: CASGFRGSSTDTQYF; CDR3 DNA: TGTGCTAGTGGTTTTAGGGGTTCTAGCACAGATACGCAGTATTTT
D gene: -; J gene: TRBJ1-2; clone size: -; CDR3 length: 13; V gene: TRBV18; CDR3 protein: CASSPRGGDGYTF; CDR3 DNA: TGTGCCAGCTCACCACGGGGAGGCGATGGCTACACCTTC
D gene: -; J gene: TRBJ2-5; clone size: -; CDR3 length: 13; V gene: TRBV7-9; CDR3 protein: CASTREASETQYF; CDR3 DNA: TGTGCCAGCACGAGGGAGGCCAGTGAGACCCAGTACTTC
D gene: TRBD2; J gene: TRBJ2-5; clone size: -; CDR3 length: 16; V gene: TRBV3-1/TRBV3-2; CDR3 protein: CASSRTSGWYQETQYF; CDR3 DNA: TGTGCCAGCAGCCGGACTAGCGGGTGGTACCAAGAGACCCAGTACTTC
D gene: -; J gene: TRBJ1-1; clone size: once; CDR3 length: 14; V gene: TRBV30; CDR3 protein: CAWSRGPGTLRAFF; CDR3 DNA: TGTGCCTGGAGCCGAGGGCCGGGAACACTGAGGGCTTTCTTT
D gene: TRBD2; J gene: TRBJ2-5; clone size: few; CDR3 length: 15; V gene: TRBV6-4; CDR3 protein: CASSVSGGTQETQYF; CDR3 DNA: TGTGCCAGCAGTGTTAGCGGGGGAACCCAAGAGACCCAGTACTTC
D gene: -; J gene: TRBJ2-1; clone size: -; CDR3 length: 14; V gene: TRBV6-5; CDR3 protein: CASSRDFLYNEQFF; CDR3 DNA: TGTGCCAGCAGCCGGGACTTCCTCTACAATGAGCAGTTCTTC
D gene: TRBD1; J gene: TRBJ2-2; clone size: once; CDR3 length: 14; V gene: TRBV11-2; CDR3 protein: CASSQQGGTGELFF; CDR3 DNA: TGTGCCAGCAGCCAACAGGGGGGCACCGGGGAGCTGTTTTTT
D gene: -; J gene: TRBJ2-2; clone size: -; CDR3 length: 14; V gene: TRBV6-5; CDR3 protein: CASLPYSNTGELFF; CDR3 DNA: TGTGCCAGCCTACCATATTCGAACACCGGGGAGCTGTTTTTT
D gene: -; J gene: TRBJ2-4; clone size: -; CDR3 length: 15; V gene: TRBV19; CDR3 protein: CASSMRAGLRNIQYF; CDR3 DNA: TGTGCCAGTAGTATGAGAGCGGGTCTGCGAAACATTCAGTACTTC
D gene: -; J gene: TRBJ2-5; clone size: -; CDR3 length: 14; V gene: TRBV7-2; CDR3 protein: CASSLGSGVETQYF; CDR3 DNA: TGTGCCAGCAGCTTAGGATCAGGGGTAGAGACCCAGTACTTC
D gene: TRBD1; J gene: TRBJ2-5; clone size: -; CDR3 length: 17; V gene: TRBV18; CDR3 protein: CASSLKGTGTGRETQYF; CDR3 DNA: TGTGCCAGCTCACTAAAAGGAACCGGGACAGGGAGAGAGACCCAGTACTTC
D gene: TRBD1; J gene: TRBJ1-6; clone size: -; CDR3 length: 14; V gene: TRBV10-1; CDR3 protein: CASSVGDRDSPLHF; CDR3 DNA: TGCGCCAGCAGTGTCGGGGACAGGGATTCACCCCTCCACTTT
D gene: -; J gene: TRBJ2-5; clone size: -; CDR3 length: 17; V gene: TRBV2; CDR3 protein: CASSTPRWSFRGETQYF; CDR3 DNA: TGTGCCAGCAGTACCCCCCGTTGGAGCTTTAGAGGAGAGACCCAGTACTTC
D gene: -; J gene: TRBJ2-1; clone size: -; CDR3 length: 12; V gene: TRBV4-2; CDR3 protein: CASSPRVGEQFF; CDR3 DNA: TGTGCCAGCAGCCCTCGGGTGGGGGAGCAGTTCTTC
D gene: -; J gene: TRBJ1-1; clone size: -; CDR3 length: 12; V gene: TRBV5-6; CDR3 protein: CASSFMNTEAFF; CDR3 DNA: TGTGCCAGCAGCTTTATGAACACTGAAGCTTTCTTT
D gene: -; J gene: TRBJ1-2; clone size: -; CDR3 length: 17; V gene: TRBV5-4; CDR3 protein: CASSPLRTGQGINGYTF; CDR3 DNA: TGTGCCAGCAGCCCCTTGCGCACAGGGCAGGGGATCAATGGCTACACCTTC
D gene: TRBD1; J gene: TRBJ1-2; clone size: -; CDR3 length: 15; V gene: TRBV3-1/TRBV3-2; CDR3 protein: CASSQFTDRGYGYTF; CDR3 DNA: TGTGCCAGCAGCCAATTTACAGACAGGGGCTATGGCTACACCTTC
D gene: -; J gene: TRBJ2-1; clone size: -; CDR3 length: 18; V gene: TRBV21-1; CDR3 protein: CASSKVGGPAGGPNEQFF; CDR3 DNA: TGTGCCAGCAGCAAAGTTGGGGGTCCAGCGGGAGGGCCCAATGAGCAGTTCTTC
D gene: -; J gene: TRBJ2-6; clone size: -; CDR3 length: 12; V gene: TRBV13; CDR3 protein: CASSFVANVLTF; CDR3 DNA: TGTGCCAGTTCTTTTGTGGCCAACGTCCTGACTTTC
D gene: -; J gene: TRBJ1-2; clone size: -; CDR3 length: 14; V gene: TRBV10-3; CDR3 protein: CAISESGQGYGYTF; CDR3 DNA: TGTGCCATCAGTGAGTCCGGGCAGGGGTACGGCTACACCTTC
D gene: TRBD1; J gene: TRBJ1-1; clone size: -; CDR3 length: 16; V gene: TRBV30; CDR3 protein: CASSGRQGVRDTEAFF; CDR3 DNA: TGTGCCTCGAGTGGGCGACAGGGTGTAAGGGACACTGAAGCTTTCTTT
D gene: TRBD1; J gene: TRBJ2-5; clone size: -; CDR3 length: 13; V gene: TRBV27; CDR3 protein: CASRRTGQETQYF; CDR3 DNA: TGTGCCAGCAGACGGACAGGACAAGAGACCCAGTACTTC
D gene: -; J gene: TRBJ1-3; clone size: -; CDR3 length: 13; V gene: TRBV28; CDR3 protein: CASRVTGSGTIYF; CDR3 DNA: TGTGCCAGCAGAGTTACCGGGTCGGGCACCATATATTTT
D gene: -; J gene: TRBJ1-5; clone size: -; CDR3 length: 16; V gene: TRBV28; CDR3 protein: CASTRAQALSNQPQHF; CDR3 DNA: TGTGCCAGCACCCGGGCGCAGGCGCTAAGCAATCAGCCCCAGCATTTT
D gene: -; J gene: TRBJ1-2; clone size: -; CDR3 length: 13; V gene: TRBV6-5; CDR3 protein: CAGGGGGHYGYTF; CDR3 DNA: TGTGCCGGTGGGGGTGGGGGTCACTATGGCTACACCTTC
D gene: -; J gene: TRBJ2-1; clone size: -; CDR3 length: 19; V gene: TRBV21-1; CDR3 protein: CASSKPSTAGGPSYNEQFF; CDR3 DNA: TGTGCCAGCAGCAAACCATCCACAGCGGGAGGGCCCTCCTACAATGAGCAGTTCTTC
D gene: -; J gene: TRBJ1-6; clone size: -; CDR3 length: 15; V gene: TRBV5-6; CDR3 protein: CASSSRGGRGSPLHF; CDR3 DNA: TGTGCCAGCAGCTCCCGGGGCGGGCGGGGCTCACCCCTCCACTTT
D gene: TRBD2; J gene: TRBJ2-4; clone size: -; CDR3 length: 16; V gene: TRBV5-5; CDR3 protein: CASSRDYSGGYNIQYF; CDR3 DNA: TGTGCCAGCAGCCGTGACTATAGCGGGGGATACAACATTCAGTACTTC
D gene: -; J gene: TRBJ1-6; clone size: -; CDR3 length: 15; V gene: TRBV19; CDR3 protein: CASRTGTQLNSPLHF; CDR3 DNA: TGTGCCAGTAGAACAGGGACACAGTTGAATTCACCCCTCCACTTT
D gene: -; J gene: TRBJ1-1; clone size: -; CDR3 length: 13; V gene: TRBV5-1; CDR3 protein: CASSWTESTEAFF; CDR3 DNA: TGCGCCAGCAGCTGGACAGAAAGCACTGAAGCTTTCTTT
D gene: -; J gene: TRBJ1-1; clone size: -; CDR3 length: 14; V gene: TRBV6-2/TRBV6-3; CDR3 protein: CASSYLGSGRGAFF; CDR3 DNA: TGTGCCAGCAGTTACCTGGGGTCAGGGCGGGGAGCTTTCTTT
D gene: -; J gene: TRBJ2-3; clone size: -; CDR3 length: 14; V gene: TRBV6-5; CDR3 protein: CASSYGVSTDTQYF; CDR3 DNA: TGTGCCAGCAGTTACGGCGTTAGCACAGATACGCAGTATTTT
D gene: -; J gene: TRBJ1-1; clone size: -; CDR3 length: 13; V gene: TRBV29-1; CDR3 protein: CSALEPGNTEAFF; CDR3 DNA: TGCAGCGCCTTGGAACCTGGGAACACTGAAGCTTTCTTT
D gene: -; J gene: TRBJ2-1; clone size: -; CDR3 length: 16; V gene: TRBV7-2; CDR3 protein: CASSSSRGRFRNEQFF; CDR3 DNA: TGTGCCAGCAGCTCAAGCAGAGGGAGATTTAGGAATGAGCAGTTCTTC
D gene: TRBD1; J gene: TRBJ1-4; clone size: -; CDR3 length: 16; V gene: TRBV7-8; CDR3 protein: CASTQRGQGVNEKLFF; CDR3 DNA: TGTGCCAGCACCCAGCGGGGACAGGGGGTTAATGAAAAACTGTTTTTT
D gene: TRBD2; J gene: TRBJ2-1; clone size: -; CDR3 length: 19; V gene: TRBV7-3; CDR3 protein: CASSLQTSGSVRSYNEQFF; CDR3 DNA: TGTGCCAGCAGCTTACAGACTAGCGGGAGTGTGCGCTCCTACAATGAGCAGTTCTTC
D gene: -; J gene: TRBJ2-5; clone size: -; CDR3 length: 14; V gene: TRBV9; CDR3 protein: CASSPGANRETQYF; CDR3 DNA: TGTGCCAGCAGCCCCGGGGCCAACAGAGAGACCCAGTACTTC
D gene: -; J gene: TRBJ1-5; clone size: -; CDR3 length: 14; V gene: TRBV4-1; CDR3 protein: CASSPPDRPQPQHF; CDR3 DNA: TGCGCCAGCAGCCCTCCCGATAGGCCTCAGCCCCAGCATTTT
D gene: -; J gene: TRBJ1-1; clone size: -; CDR3 length: 17; V gene: TRBV2; CDR3 protein: CASSEGDLRLIPTEAFF; CDR3 DNA: TGTGCCAGCAGTGAAGGGGATCTACGGTTGATCCCTACTGAAGCTTTCTTT
D gene: -; J gene: TRBJ1-3; clone size: -; CDR3 length: 13; V gene: TRBV24-1; CDR3 protein: CATSQSGGNTIYF; CDR3 DNA: TGTGCCACCAGCCAGTCGGGGGGAAACACCATATATTTT
D gene: -; J gene: TRBJ2-1; clone size: -; CDR3 length: 15; V gene: TRBV6-1; CDR3 protein: CASSESFFFYNEQFF; CDR3 DNA: TGTGCCAGCAGTGAATCATTCTTTTTCTACAATGAGCAGTTCTTC
D gene: -; J gene: TRBJ2-2; clone size: -; CDR3 length: 14; V gene: TRBV5-1; CDR3 protein: CASSLVPGTGELFF; CDR3 DNA: TGCGCCAGCAGCTTGGTACCAGGAACCGGGGAGCTGTTTTTT
D gene: TRBD2; J gene: TRBJ2-3; clone size: -; CDR3 length: 15; V gene: TRBV6-1; CDR3 protein: CASSDLAGGPDTQYF; CDR3 DNA: TGTGCCAGCAGTGACCTAGCGGGGGGGCCCGATACGCAGTATTTT
D gene: -; J gene: TRBJ1-6; clone size: -; CDR3 length: 16; V gene: TRBV27; CDR3 protein: CASSLDRSGVGSPLHF; CDR3 DNA: TGTGCCAGCAGTCTAGACAGGTCCGGAGTGGGTTCACCCCTCCACTTT
D gene: TRBD1; J gene: TRBJ1-1; clone size: -; CDR3 length: 13; V gene: TRBV29-1; CDR3 protein: CSAGDRGNTEAFF; CDR3 DNA: TGCAGCGCCGGGGACAGGGGAAACACTGAAGCTTTCTTT
D gene: TRBD1; J gene: TRBJ1-2; clone size: -; CDR3 length: 15; V gene: TRBV27; CDR3 protein: CASSLQGGAPSGYTF; CDR3 DNA: TGTGCCAGCAGTTTACAAGGGGGCGCCCCGAGTGGCTACACCTTC
D gene: -; J gene: TRBJ2-5; clone size: -; CDR3 length: 13; V gene: TRBV7-9; CDR3 protein: CASSLRSQETQYF; CDR3 DNA: TGTGCCAGCAGCTTACGGTCACAAGAGACCCAGTACTTC
D gene: TRBD1; J gene: TRBJ2-5; clone size: -; CDR3 length: 15; V gene: TRBV3-1/TRBV3-2; CDR3 protein: CASSQWTGNPETQYF; CDR3 DNA: TGTGCCAGCAGCCAATGGACAGGGAATCCAGAGACCCAGTACTTC
D gene: -; J gene: TRBJ2-3; clone size: -; CDR3 length: 18; V gene: TRBV11-3; CDR3 protein: CASSSQQGGWTRVDTQYF; CDR3 DNA: TGTGCCAGCAGCTCTCAACAGGGAGGTTGGACGAGGGTAGATACGCAGTATTTT
D gene: -; J gene: TRBJ2-2; clone size: -; CDR3 length: 16; V gene: TRBV6-2/TRBV6-3; CDR3 protein: CASSYALGQYTGELFF; CDR3 DNA: TGTGCCAGCAGTTACGCTCTCGGACAGTACACCGGGGAGCTGTTTTTT
D gene: -; J gene: TRBJ1-2; clone size: -; CDR3 length: 13; V gene: TRBV5-1; CDR3 protein: CASSLTGSGGYTF; CDR3 DNA: TGCGCCAGCAGCTTAACGGGTTCTGGAGGCTACACCTTC
D gene: TRBD2; J gene: TRBJ2-1; clone size: -; CDR3 length: 19; V gene: TRBV5-1; CDR3 protein: CASSASGGLSVRTYNEQFF; CDR3 DNA: TGCGCCAGTTCGGCTAGCGGGGGGCTCTCCGTCAGGACCTACAATGAGCAGTTCTTC
D gene: -; J gene: TRBJ1-1; clone size: -; CDR3 length: 10; V gene: TRBV29-1; CDR3 protein: CSVGGTEAFF; CDR3 DNA: TGCAGCGTCGGGGGGACTGAAGCTTTCTTT